This note documents a single T cell receptor (beta chain) sequence. V lost 5 bases and J 3 bases, leaving 15 bases between the germline ends. The CDR3 runs 15 residues. Germline CDR1 and CDR2: SEHNR and FQNEAQ (reference sequence). This sample is part of a study of cytomegalovirus exposure and HLA in healthy donors. Primers included in the PCR were 60 Vbeta and 13 Jbeta primers. The repertoire was sequenced with immunoSEQ multiplex PCR; TCRdb's copy has only in-frame clones and lacks some. The sample holds more than 150,000 clones; over 65% are singletons and the top ten take about 1.5%. The chain has TRBV7-9 and TRBJ2-3; a possible D gene is TRBD2 (7 bases). The material sequenced was PBMCs. The clonotype was recovered from a man between 18 and 35 years old in good health and CMV-seronegative. The CDR3 DNA follows: TGTGCCAGCAGCCCCAAGGGGGGGTTAACAGATACGCAGTATTTT. It encodes CASSPKGGLTDTQYF.